This T cell receptor beta chain was sequenced during a study of CD8 T cells in Susac syndrome. Random-hexamer reverse transcription was applied to about 0.5 to 1 ug RNA. TCRdb recomputed calls from the immunoSEQ multiplex PCR reads with MiXCR, one row per CDR3 protein. The sample yields 100,000 or so distinct CDR3 sequences, about nine tenths seen once. The ends were cut back, 0 bases at V and 8 bases at J, with 6 bases in the middle. The CDR3 sequence is 12 residues long. Germline V CDR1 and CDR2: SGHRS, YFSETQ. This TCR was recovered from a human donor in good health. Sequencing used CD8+ T cells from PBMCs. The rearrangement joins TRBV5-1 to TRBJ2-1; D is unresolved. CDR3 protein: CASSLEGYEQFF. As DNA, the CDR3 is TGCGCCAGCAGCTTGGAAGGTTATGAGCAGTTCTTC. The full variable domain, in which reference TRBV5-1 and TRBJ2-1 provide the parts outside the CDR3, is KAGVTQTPRYLIKTRGQQVTLSCSPISGHRSVSWYQQTPGQGLQFLFEYFSETQRNKGNFPGRFSGRQFSNSRSEMNVSTLELGDSALYLCASSLEGYEQFFGPGTRLTVL.